The 18 T cell receptor beta chains given below trace back to one sample, sequenced in a study of blood T cell repertoires in COVID-19. The repertoire was sequenced with immunoSEQ multiplex PCR; TCRdb's copy has only in-frame clones and lacks some. In the table there are 130,000 to 150,000 clones, around four fifths of which are singletons. Sequenced input: peripheral blood. These receptor sequences come from a woman in her 40s with active or convalescent COVID-19.

This clone appeared a single time. The genes are TRBV28 and TRBJ2-7, with TRBD1 matching over 7 bases. Per germline, CDR1 MDHEN and CDR2 SYDVKM. V trimming: 6 bases; J trimming: 7 bases; junction bases outside the gene matches: 6. CDR3 size: 12 residues. The CDR3 loop is CASRPTGREQYF. CDR3 DNA: TGTGCCAGCAGACCGACAGGGAGAGAGCAGTACTTC.

The chain carries TRBV3-1 (or the pseudogene TRBV3-2) and TRBJ1-1, with D possibly being TRBD1 (6 bases). Trimming shortened V by 6 bases and J by 4 bases, and 6 bases separated the two germline ends. The CDR3 runs 11 residues. Germline V lookup: CDR1 LGHDT, CDR2 YNNKEL (reference sequence). CDR3 in amino acids: CASRGGTEAFF. CDR3 DNA: TGTGCCAGCAGAGGGGGCACTGAAGCTTTCTTT.

The chain uses TRBV9 and TRBJ1-1; TRBD1 matches at 11 bases. With 0 bases clipped from V and 5 bases from J, the junction kept 3 bases outside the gene matches. This CDR3 has 15 residues. Germline CDR1 SGDLS, CDR2 YYNGEE. For the CDR3, the DNA is TGTGCCAGCAGCGTAGAGGGACAGGGGGGTACTGAAGCTTTCTTT. Its protein product is CASSVEGQGGTEAFF. Filled out from reference TRBV9 and TRBJ1-1, the complete variable domain reads DSGVTQTPKHLITATGQRVTLRCSPRSGDLSVYWYQQSLDQGLQFLIQYYNGEERAKGNILERFSAQQFPDLHSELNLSSLELGDSALYFCASSVEGQGGTEAFFGQGTRLTVV.

Written as DNA, the CDR3 is TGTGCCAGTAGTCGGGACAGGGGAATCACTGAAGCTTTCTTT. This codes for CASSRDRGITEAFF. The chain carries TRBV19 and TRBJ1-1, with TRBD1 matching over 10 bases. The CDR3 has 14 amino acids. J lost 4 bases, V lost 5 bases, and 4 bases had no gene match. Per germline, CDR1 LNHDA and CDR2 SQIVND (reference sequence).

The sample holds one count of this clone. The V call is TRBV4-2, the J call TRBJ1-3; TRBD1 aligns across 7 bases. The CDR3 contains 17 residues. CDR1 LGHNA and CDR2 YNFKEQ come from the germline V gene. J lost 0 bases, V lost 1 base, and 6 bases had no gene match. Written as DNA, the CDR3 is TGTGCCAGCAGCCAAGCGACAGGGTATCCCTCTGGAAACACCATATATTTT. Translation gives CASSQATGYPSGNTIYF.

Comment on this clone: This same CDR3 is encoded by further DNA sequences in the sample. This chain connects TRBV12-3 or TRBV12-4 to TRBJ1-1; unclear D gene. Between the trimmed V and J ends, which lost 4 bases and 0 bases, there was a span of 6 bases. The CDR3 runs to 13 residues. CDR3 nucleotide sequence: TGTGCCAGCAGTTCCGGTATGAACACTGAAGCTTTCTTT. It yields the protein CASSSGMNTEAFF.

This rearrangement joins TRBV27 to TRBJ2-7, with D possibly TRBD2 on 6 matching bases. The V and J ends lost 6 bases and 6 bases respectively, with 18 bases between them. In germline, CDR1 is MNHEY, CDR2 SMNVEV (reference sequence). This CDR3 contains 14 residues. This CDR3 reads CASRGTSLGVEQYF. CDR3 DNA sequence: TGTGCCAGCAGGGGGACTTCCCTGGGGGTCGAGCAGTACTTC.

The CDR3 region is CASSLVSQAFF. Here the CDR3 DNA reads TGTGCCAGCAGCTTAGTCTCTCAAGCTTTCTTT. The V gene is TRBV11-2, the J gene TRBJ1-1; D is unclear. Germline CDR1 SGHAT, CDR2 FQNNGV. This CDR3 comprises 11 residues. The V end was cut by 1 base, the J end by 9 bases, with 6 bases between.

The rearrangement links TRBV7-8 to TRBJ1-2, with unresolved D. This CDR3 has 14 residues. Looked up from germline, CDR1 is SGHVS and CDR2 is FQNEAQ. V was cut by 8 bases and J by 0 bases, with 13 bases left in between. CDR3 bases: TGTGCCAGCTCCTCGGGTTATCCTAACTATGGCTACACCTTC. Translation gives CASSSGYPNYGYTF.

The J gene is TRBJ2-1, the V gene TRBV7-6; possibly TRBD2 for D (5 bases). Germline V lookup: CDR1 SGHVS, CDR2 FNYEAQ. CDR3 length equals 12 residues. V lost 4 bases to trimming and J lost 9 bases, with 10 bases between them. The CDR3 bases are TGTGCCAGCAGCTCCGGACTCTCTGAGCAGTTCTTC. Its protein product is CASSSGLSEQFF. Filled out from reference TRBV7-6 and TRBJ2-1, the complete variable domain reads GAGVSQSPRYKVTKRGQDVALRCDPISGHVSLYWYRQALGQGPEFLTYFNYEAQQDKSGLPNDRFSAERPEGSISTLTIQRTEQRDSAMYRCASSSGLSEQFFGPGTRLTVL.

J is TRBJ2-2 and V is TRBV3-1 (or the pseudogene TRBV3-2); TRBD1 agrees at 7 bases. The CDR3 loop spans 16 amino acids. CDR1 and CDR2 (germline): LGHDT, YNNKEL (reference sequence). V lost 0 bases to trimming and J lost 8 bases; unmatched junction nucleotides: 9. The CDR3 region has the DNA TGTGCCAGCAGCCAAGATATGACCAGCAGGGGGGGGGAGCTGTTTTTT. Translated, it gives CASSQDMTSRGGELFF.

The chain employs TRBV6-5 and TRBJ1-2; TRBD1 might be the D (6 bases). Per germline, CDR1 MNHEY and CDR2 SVGAGI. Trimming took 7 bases from V and 4 from J, leaving 16 bases between them. This CDR3 is built from 14 residues. The CDR3 sequence is CASTQTGSFYGYTF. DNA of the CDR3: TGTGCCAGCACCCAAACAGGGTCCTTCTATGGCTACACCTTC.

The J gene is TRBJ1-2, the V gene TRBV28, with 7 bases identical to TRBD1. J gave up 4 bases and V 3 bases, and 11 bases lay outside the gene matches. This CDR3 has 16 amino acids. Germline CDR1 and CDR2: MDHEN and SYDVKM. CDR3 residues: CASSFGQAALVYGYTF. DNA for the CDR3: TGTGCCAGCAGTTTCGGACAGGCGGCCCTTGTCTATGGCTACACCTTC.

The CDR3 nucleotides are TGTGCCAGCTCACCGTCGCCAGGGGCCTACGAGCAGTACTTC. As protein: CASSPSPGAYEQYF. The V and J genes are TRBV18 and TRBJ2-7; D possibly corresponds to TRBD1 (6 bases). V dropped 3 bases and J dropped 2 bases, with 11 bases sitting between them. Germline CDR1 and CDR2: KGHSH and LQKENI. The CDR3 covers 14 residues.

This clone was seen just once. This sequence joins TRBV5-6 and TRBJ1-2; possibly TRBD1 for D (5 bases). Germline CDR1 SGHDT, CDR2 YYEEEE. CDR3 length equals 16 residues. V was trimmed by 6 bases and J by 7 bases, leaving 25 bases between them. The CDR3 loop reads CASTWGQGSVYSGYTF. CDR3 in DNA: TGTGCCAGCACCTGGGGCCAGGGATCGGTTTATTCTGGCTACACCTTC.

This clone came up a few times. The rearrangement links TRBV19 to TRBJ1-5, with 10 positions matching TRBD1. V was pared by 4 bases and J by 0 bases, with 0 bases of the junction left unmatched. The CDR3 length is 15 residues. From germline, CDR1 is LNHDA and CDR2 SQIVND (reference sequence). The CDR3, as DNA: TGTGCCAGTAGTAGGGACAGGGGTAGCAATCAGCCCCAGCATTTT. This translates into CASSRDRGSNQPQHF.

The chain is built from TRBV25-1 and TRBJ2-5; TRBD2 matches at 8 bases. CDR1 is MGHDK, CDR2 SYGVNS, per germline. The CDR3 sequence is 13 residues long. After removal of 6 bases from V and 4 bases from J, the junction contained 4 bases not matched to a gene. CDR3 coding DNA: TGTGCCAGCAGGGGCGCGGGGGGAGAGACCCAGTACTTC. Translation: CASRGAGGETQYF.

The chain links TRBV25-1 to TRBJ2-7, with D possibly TRBD2 on 6 matching bases. Trimming removed 5 bases from V and 5 bases from J, with 13 bases in between. CDR1 and CDR2 (germline): MGHDK, SYGVNS. The CDR3 spans 13 residues. The CDR3 sequence is CASSRIWGDEQYF. DNA of the CDR3: TGTGCCAGCAGTCGGATTTGGGGGGACGAGCAGTACTTC.